This T cell receptor beta chain comes out of a study of beta chain features in type 1 diabetes. Study-wide results and caveats: Among patients with Type 1 diabetes, TCRB CDR3s were moderately but significantly shorter in every one of the four CD4+ subsets.

For this clone: The antigen remains undetermined.

Germline values: CDR1 LGHNA, CDR2 YSLEER. Trimming removed 4 bases from V and 3 bases from J, with 18 bases in between. The CDR3 has 16 amino acids. The isolated RNA, all of it, was reverse transcribed, so expressed TCRB transcripts were what got sequenced. The data were produced by immunoSEQ multiplex PCR, yet TCRdb's version contains in-frame clones alone and is incomplete. The table lists about 120,000 clones, approximately 15% of them singletons. The chain uses TRBV4-3 and TRBJ1-2; possibly TRBD1 for D (6 bases). The sequence was collected from a man aged 18 to 30 with type 1 diabetes. What was sequenced was central memory CD4+ T cells from blood. CDR3 sequence (DNA): TGCGCCAGCAGCCGAGAAAGGGGCGGGGGCCACTATGGCTACACCTTC. Its translation: CASSRERGGGHYGYTF.